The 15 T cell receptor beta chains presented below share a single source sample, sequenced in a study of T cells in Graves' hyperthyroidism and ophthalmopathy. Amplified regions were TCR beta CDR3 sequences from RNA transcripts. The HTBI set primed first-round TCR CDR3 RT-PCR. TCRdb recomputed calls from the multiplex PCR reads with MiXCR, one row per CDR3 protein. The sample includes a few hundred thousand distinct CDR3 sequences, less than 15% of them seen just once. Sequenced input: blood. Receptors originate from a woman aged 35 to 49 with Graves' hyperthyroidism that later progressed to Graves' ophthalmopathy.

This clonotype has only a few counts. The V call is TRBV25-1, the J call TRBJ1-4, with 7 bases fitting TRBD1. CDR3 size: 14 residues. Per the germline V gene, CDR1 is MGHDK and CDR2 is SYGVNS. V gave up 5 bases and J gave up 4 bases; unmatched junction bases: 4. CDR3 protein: CASSNRGYNEKLFF. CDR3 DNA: TGTGCCAGCAGTAACAGGGGTTATAATGAAAAACTGTTTTTT.

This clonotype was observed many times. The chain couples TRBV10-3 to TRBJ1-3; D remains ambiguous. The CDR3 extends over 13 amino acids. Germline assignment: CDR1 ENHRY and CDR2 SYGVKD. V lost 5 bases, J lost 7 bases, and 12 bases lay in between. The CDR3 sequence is CAISKGTPNTIYF. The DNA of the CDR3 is TGTGCCATCAGTAAGGGCACCCCGAACACCATATATTTT.

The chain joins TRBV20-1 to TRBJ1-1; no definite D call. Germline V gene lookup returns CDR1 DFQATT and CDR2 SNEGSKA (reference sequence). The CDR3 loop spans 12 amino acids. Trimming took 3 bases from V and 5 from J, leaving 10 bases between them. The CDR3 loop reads CSASEGWTEAFF. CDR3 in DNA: TGCAGTGCTAGTGAGGGTTGGACTGAAGCTTTCTTT.

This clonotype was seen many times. DNA for the CDR3: TGTGCCAGCAGCCCACCGGGGTCAGCGGGCACCGGGGAGCTGTTTTTT. Amino acids: CASSPPGSAGTGELFF. This chain joins TRBV7-3 and TRBJ2-2; weak D call: TRBD2 (6 bases). Trimming removed 5 bases at V and 4 bases at J, with 17 bases between. Germline-derived CDR1 and CDR2 are SGHTA and FQGTGA. This CDR3 has 16 amino acids.

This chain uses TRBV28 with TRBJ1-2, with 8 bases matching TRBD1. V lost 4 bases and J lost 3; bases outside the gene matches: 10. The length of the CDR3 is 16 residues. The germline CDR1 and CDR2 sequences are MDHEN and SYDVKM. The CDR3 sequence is CASSSPLGQGDYGYTF. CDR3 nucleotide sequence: TGTGCCAGCAGTTCTCCCCTCGGACAGGGCGACTATGGCTACACCTTC.

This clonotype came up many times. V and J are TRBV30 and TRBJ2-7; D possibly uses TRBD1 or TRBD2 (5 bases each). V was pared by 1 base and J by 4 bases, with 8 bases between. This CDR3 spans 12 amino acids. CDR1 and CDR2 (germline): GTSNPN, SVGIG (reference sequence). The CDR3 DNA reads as TGTGCCTGGAGTGGGGGACCATACGAGCAGTACTTC. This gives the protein CAWSGGPYEQYF. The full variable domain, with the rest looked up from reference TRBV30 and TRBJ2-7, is SQTIHQWPATLVQPVGSPLSLECTVEGTSNPNLYWYRQAAGRGLQLLFYSVGIGQISSEVPQNLSASRPQDRQFILSSKKLLLSDSGFYLCAWSGGPYEQYFGPGTRLTVT.

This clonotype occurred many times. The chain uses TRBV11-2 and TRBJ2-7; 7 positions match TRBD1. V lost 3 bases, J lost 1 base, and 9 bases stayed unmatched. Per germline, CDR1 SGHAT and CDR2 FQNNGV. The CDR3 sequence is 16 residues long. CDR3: CASSLLGRGSSYEQYF. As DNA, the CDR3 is TGTGCCAGCAGCTTGTTGGGCAGGGGGTCTTCCTACGAGCAGTACTTC.

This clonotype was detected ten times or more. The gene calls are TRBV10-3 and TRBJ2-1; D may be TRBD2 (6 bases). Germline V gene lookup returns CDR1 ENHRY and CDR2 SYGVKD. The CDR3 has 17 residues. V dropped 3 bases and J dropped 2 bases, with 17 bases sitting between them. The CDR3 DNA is TGTGCCATCAGTGATCTTGTCTCGGCGGGAACCTACAATGAGCAGTTCTTC. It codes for CAISDLVSAGTYNEQFF.

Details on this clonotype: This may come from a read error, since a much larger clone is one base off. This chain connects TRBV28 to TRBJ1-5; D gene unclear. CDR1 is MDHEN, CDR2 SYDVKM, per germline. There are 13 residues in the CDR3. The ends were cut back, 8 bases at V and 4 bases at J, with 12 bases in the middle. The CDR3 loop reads CASRTTPNQPQHF. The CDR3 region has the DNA TGTGCCAGCCGTACGACACCAAATCAGCCCCAGCATTTT. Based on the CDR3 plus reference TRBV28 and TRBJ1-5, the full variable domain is DVKVTQSSRYLVKRTGEKVFLECVQDMDHENMFWYRQDPGLGLRLIYFSYDVKMKEKGDIPEGYSVSREKKERFSLILESASTNQTSMYLCASRTTPNQPQHFGDGTRLSIL.

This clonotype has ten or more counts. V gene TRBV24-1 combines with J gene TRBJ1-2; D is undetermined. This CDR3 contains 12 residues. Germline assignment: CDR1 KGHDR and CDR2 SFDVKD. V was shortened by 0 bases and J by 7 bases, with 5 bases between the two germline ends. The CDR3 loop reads CATSDLLTGYTF. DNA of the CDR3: TGTGCCACCAGTGATTTGCTGACTGGCTACACCTTC.

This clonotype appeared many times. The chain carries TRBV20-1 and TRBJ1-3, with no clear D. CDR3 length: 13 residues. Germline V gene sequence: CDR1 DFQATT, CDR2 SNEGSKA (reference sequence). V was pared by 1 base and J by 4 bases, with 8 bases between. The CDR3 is CSARVPAGNTIYF. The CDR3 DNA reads TGCAGTGCTAGAGTCCCGGCGGGAAACACCATATATTTT.

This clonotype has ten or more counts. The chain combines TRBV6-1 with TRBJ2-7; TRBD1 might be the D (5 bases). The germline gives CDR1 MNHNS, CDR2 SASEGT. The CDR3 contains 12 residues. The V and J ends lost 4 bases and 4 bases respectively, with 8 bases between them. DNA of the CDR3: TGTGCCAGCAGTGCCCAGGGATACGAGCAGTACTTC. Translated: CASSAQGYEQYF.

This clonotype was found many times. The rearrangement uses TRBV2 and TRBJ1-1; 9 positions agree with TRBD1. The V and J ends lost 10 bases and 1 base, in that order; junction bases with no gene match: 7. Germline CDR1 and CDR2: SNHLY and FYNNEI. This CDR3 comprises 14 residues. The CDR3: CAKSQQGANTEAFF. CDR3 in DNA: TGTGCCAAATCCCAACAGGGGGCGAACACTGAAGCTTTCTTT.

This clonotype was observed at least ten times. The CDR3: CASSLSLAGGYEQYF. CDR3 bases: TGTGCCAGCAGTTTATCACTAGCGGGAGGGTACGAGCAGTACTTC. The chain combines TRBV27 with TRBJ2-7; 13 nucleotides match TRBD2. Germline V gene lookup returns CDR1 MNHEY and CDR2 SMNVEV (reference sequence). J lost 4 bases, V lost 0 bases, and 0 bases had no gene match. The CDR3 contains 15 residues.

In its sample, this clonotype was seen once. The CDR3 loop is CASSLEVAHEQYF. The CDR3 nucleotides read TGTGCCAGCAGTTTAGAGGTTGCCCACGAGCAGTACTTC. V gene TRBV12-3 or TRBV12-4 combines with J gene TRBJ2-7; D unclear. The CDR3 is 13 residues long. Trimming shortened V by 1 base and J by 5 bases, and 9 bases separated the two germline ends.